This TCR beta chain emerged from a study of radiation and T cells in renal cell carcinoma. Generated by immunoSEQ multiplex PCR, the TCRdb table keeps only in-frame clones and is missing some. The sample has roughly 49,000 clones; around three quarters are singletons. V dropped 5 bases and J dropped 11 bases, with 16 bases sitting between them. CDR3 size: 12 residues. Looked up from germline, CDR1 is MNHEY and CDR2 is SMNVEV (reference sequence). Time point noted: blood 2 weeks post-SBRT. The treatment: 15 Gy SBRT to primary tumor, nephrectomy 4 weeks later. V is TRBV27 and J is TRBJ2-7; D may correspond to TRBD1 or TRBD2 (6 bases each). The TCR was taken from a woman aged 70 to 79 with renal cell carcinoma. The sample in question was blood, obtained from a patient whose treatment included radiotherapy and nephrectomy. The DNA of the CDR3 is TGTGCCAGCAGTCTTGGGGGCGGGGTAAAGTACTTC. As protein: CASSLGGGVKYF.